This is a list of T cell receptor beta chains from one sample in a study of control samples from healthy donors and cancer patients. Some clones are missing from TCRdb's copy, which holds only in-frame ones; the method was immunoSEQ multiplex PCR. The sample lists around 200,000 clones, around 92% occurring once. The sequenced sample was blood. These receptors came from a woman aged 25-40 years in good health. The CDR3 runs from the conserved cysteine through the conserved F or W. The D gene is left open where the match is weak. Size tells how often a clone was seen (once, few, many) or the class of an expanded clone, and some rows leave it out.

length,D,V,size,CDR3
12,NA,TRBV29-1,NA,CSSYSGVTEAFF
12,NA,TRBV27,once,CASSLSGYGYTF
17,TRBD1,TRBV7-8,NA,CASILSPRDRNNQPQHF
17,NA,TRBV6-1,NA,CASSDPGRSVRVNEQFF
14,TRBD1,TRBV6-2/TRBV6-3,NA,CASSFQGAYTEAFF
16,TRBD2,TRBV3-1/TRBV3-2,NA,CASSQEGLAGVYEQYF
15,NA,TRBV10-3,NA,CAISEDTYSNQPQHF
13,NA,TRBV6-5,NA,CASTGTKNTEAFF
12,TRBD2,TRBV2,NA,CASSVSSGEQFF
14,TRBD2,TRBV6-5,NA,CASRGTSLGNEQFF
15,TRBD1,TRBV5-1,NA,CASKGGTGGADTQYF
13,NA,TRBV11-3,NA,CASSLEYDTEAFF
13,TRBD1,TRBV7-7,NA,CASSPGQSYEQYF
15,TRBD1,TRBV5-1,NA,CASSPLRTGGYGYTF
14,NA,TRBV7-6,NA,CASSLGARYNEQFF
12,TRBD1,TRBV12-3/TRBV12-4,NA,CASSQDRQPQHF
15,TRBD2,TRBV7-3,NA,CASSLTSGSNNEQFF
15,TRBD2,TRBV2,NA,CASSGLAGGHYEQYF
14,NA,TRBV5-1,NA,CASSLEGRVDEQYF
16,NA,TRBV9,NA,CASSVAGARSTGELFF
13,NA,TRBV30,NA,CAWRKGLNTEAFF
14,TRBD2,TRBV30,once,CAWSVRGSYNEQFF
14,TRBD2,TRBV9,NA,CASSSTSGKETQYF
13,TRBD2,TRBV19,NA,CASRLAGGNEQFF
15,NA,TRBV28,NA,CASSAPTGPQETQYF
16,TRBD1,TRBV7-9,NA,CASSRPGTGANEKLFF
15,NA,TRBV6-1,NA,CASSDQGGTTGELFF
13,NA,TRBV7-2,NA,CASSLGSINEQFF
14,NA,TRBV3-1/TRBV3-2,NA,CASSQGADGEKLFF
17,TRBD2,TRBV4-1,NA,CASSQGSLTSGYNEQFF
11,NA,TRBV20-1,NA,CSAIQGPGYTF
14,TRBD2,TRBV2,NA,CASRGSGVPDTQYF
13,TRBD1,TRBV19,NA,CASTGQGYEKLFF
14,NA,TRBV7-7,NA,CASSFSGSQETQYF
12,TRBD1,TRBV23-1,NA,CASPDRVYEQYF
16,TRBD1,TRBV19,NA,CASSSPGTGANYGYTF
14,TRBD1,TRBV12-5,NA,CASGLGQGQETQYF
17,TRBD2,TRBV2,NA,CASKRRAGGANTGELFF
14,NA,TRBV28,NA,CASSLRGRGYGYTF
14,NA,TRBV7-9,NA,CASSLSGQGEKLFF
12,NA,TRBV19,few,CASREGVTEAFF